The 32 T cell receptor beta chains in this list originate from one sample, sequenced in a study of T cell responses to AZD1222 COVID-19 vaccine. Clones were sequenced by immunoSEQ multiplex PCR, and TCRdb holds only the in-frame ones, with some missing. The sample yields over 85,000 clones, approximately 89% seen once. Sequenced here: peripheral blood, sampled 28 days after the second AZD1222 dose. The receptors stem from an adult who received the AZD1222 COVID-19 vaccine.

V gene TRBV12-1 combines with J gene TRBJ2-3; the D call in the table, TRBD2, was not verified against the DNA. TRBV12-1 corresponds to a pseudogene. This CDR3 spans 15 amino acids. The DNA of the CDR3 is TGTGCCAGCAGCTTGCGACTAGCGGGGGGCGATACGCAGTATTTT. It translates to CASSLRLAGGDTQYF.

As to this clone: Different DNA sequences within this sample yield the same CDR3. V and J are TRBV6-5 and TRBJ2-2; D is tentatively TRBD1 or TRBD2 (6 bases each). Trimming pared 0 bases from V and 5 bases from J, leaving 7 bases between. The CDR3 spans 14 residues. Germline CDR1 and CDR2: MNHEY and SVGAGI. The chain's CDR3 is CASSYSGGTGELFF. The CDR3 bases are TGTGCCAGCAGTTACTCAGGGGGGACCGGGGAGCTGTTTTTT.

This clone was recorded once. This chain uses TRBV6-5 with TRBJ2-1; no firm D call. Deletions cut 6 bases from V and 4 bases from J, with 10 bases between. The CDR3 covers 13 residues. Per germline, CDR1 MNHEY and CDR2 SVGAGI. DNA of the CDR3: TGTGCCAGCAGGGGCCGAAAATACAATGAGCAGTTCTTC. Protein sequence: CASRGRKYNEQFF.

The chain joins TRBV4-2 to TRBJ1-1; no definite D call. The V gene's germline CDR1 is LGHNA and CDR2 YNFKEQ. The CDR3 covers 14 residues. Trimming cost V 1 base and J 1 base, with 7 bases left between them. The CDR3 here is CASSQVGENTEAFF. The CDR3 DNA sequence: TGTGCCAGCAGCCAAGTGGGCGAGAACACTGAAGCTTTCTTT.

The chain is built from TRBV10-3 and TRBJ1-1, with D possibly TRBD1 on 5 matching bases. With 6 bases removed from V and 6 bases from J, the gap between germline ends came to 17 bases. CDR1 ENHRY and CDR2 SYGVKD come from the germline V gene. The CDR3 loop spans 14 amino acids. The CDR3 here is CAISPGGGSAEAFF. The CDR3 coding sequence is TGTGCCATCAGCCCCGGGGGGGGTAGCGCTGAAGCTTTCTTT.

This chain links TRBV7-2 with TRBJ2-5, with unresolved D. Trimming pared 5 bases from V and 3 bases from J, leaving 13 bases between. The CDR3 consists of 14 residues. Germline loops: CDR1 SGHTA, CDR2 FQGNSA. CDR3 sequence reads: CASSPAPNEETQYF. CDR3 sequence (DNA): TGTGCCAGCAGCCCCGCCCCGAATGAAGAGACCCAGTACTTC.

Only a few counts were recorded for this clone. V and J are TRBV7-9 and TRBJ1-1, with D possibly TRBD1 on 5 matching bases. The CDR3 contains 13 residues. V was clipped by 1 base and J by 3 bases, with 6 bases between them. Germline CDR1 reads SEHNR; CDR2 reads FQNEAQ (reference sequence). CDR3 sequence (DNA): TGTGCCAGCAGCTTAGGGACACACACTGAAGCTTTCTTT. It yields the protein CASSLGTHTEAFF.

V gene TRBV18 combines with J gene TRBJ2-7; D not resolved. The CDR3 totals 13 residues. V was cut by 1 base and J by 0 bases, with 4 bases left in between. Germline V gene sequence: CDR1 KGHSH, CDR2 LQKENI. CDR3 in DNA: TGTGCCAGCTCACCACTTAACTCCTACGAGCAGTACTTC. The encoded protein is CASSPLNSYEQYF.

The chain employs TRBV13 and TRBJ2-1; D gene unclear. Germline loops: CDR1 PRHDT, CDR2 FYEKMQ (reference sequence). The CDR3 is 16 residues long. Trimming cost V 0 bases and J 7 bases, with 16 bases left between them. This chain's CDR3 is CASSLGSGWGKNEQFF. The CDR3 DNA sequence: TGTGCCAGCAGCTTAGGATCGGGCTGGGGTAAGAATGAGCAGTTCTTC.

This sequence joins TRBV4-3 and TRBJ1-2; tentative D call: TRBD1 (6 bases). Deletions cut 4 bases from V and 4 bases from J, with 22 bases between. Germline V CDR1 and CDR2: LGHNA, YSLEER. This CDR3 has 17 amino acids. CDR3 coding DNA: TGCGCCAGCAGCCCGACGGCCTCGACGGACAGTTTCTATGGCTACACCTTC. Its translation: CASSPTASTDSFYGYTF.

This clone has a handful of counts. The rearrangement joins TRBV18 to TRBJ2-5; no clear D. Trimming cost V 3 bases and J 5 bases, with 7 bases left between them. The V gene's germline CDR1 is KGHSH and CDR2 LQKENI. CDR3 length equals 12 residues. Written as DNA, the CDR3 is TGTGCCAGCTCACCCCCTTTTGAGACCCAGTACTTC. Amino acids: CASSPPFETQYF.

This clone has just one count. The V call is TRBV2, the J call TRBJ2-5; 7 bases agree with TRBD1. Per germline, CDR1 SNHLY and CDR2 FYNNEI. The CDR3 has 14 amino acids. The ends lost 5 bases at V and 5 bases at J; junction bases unmatched: 8. The CDR3 DNA sequence: TGTGCCAGCAGTCCCGGGGCCAGGGGGGAGACCCAGTACTTC. This codes for CASSPGARGETQYF.

V gene TRBV29-1 combines with J gene TRBJ2-7; 8 bases are shared with TRBD1. V shed 6 bases and J 1 base; nucleotides not matched to a gene: 5. The CDR3 has 13 residues. The germline CDR1 and CDR2 sequences are SQVTM and ANQGSEA. CDR3 sequence (DNA): TGCAGCGTGGGTTGGGACAGGTCCTACGAGCAGTACTTC. Translation gives CSVGWDRSYEQYF.

The DNA for the CDR3 is TGTGCCTGGAGTGTAGGGCGGGATGAGCAGTTCTTC. Its translation: CAWSVGRDEQFF. The chain links TRBV30 to TRBJ2-1; perhaps TRBD2 as D (5 bases). The V end lost 0 bases, the J end lost 8 bases, and 8 bases lay between the germline ends. CDR1 is GTSNPN, CDR2 SVGIG, per germline (reference sequence). The CDR3 sequence is 12 residues long.

In its sample, this clone was seen once. The CDR3 loop reads CASSQRSWYPYEQYF. Here the CDR3 DNA reads TGTGCCAGCAGCCAGCGGTCGTGGTATCCCTACGAGCAGTACTTC. This rearrangement joins TRBV14 to TRBJ2-7; D is undetermined. The CDR3 consists of 15 residues. V was shortened by 3 bases and J by 2 bases, with 14 bases between the two germline ends. Germline CDR1 and CDR2: SGHDN and FVKESK.

The gene calls are TRBV24-1 and TRBJ1-1; no firm D call. Looked up from germline, CDR1 is KGHDR and CDR2 is SFDVKD. V lost 7 bases and J 7 bases, leaving 12 bases between the germline ends. CDR3 length: 12 amino acids. The CDR3: CATRVSRNEAFF. The CDR3 DNA reads as TGTGCCACCAGGGTCTCGCGAAATGAAGCTTTCTTT.

In regard to this clone: Other DNA sequences from this sample encode an identical CDR3 as well. The chain has TRBV9 and TRBJ2-1, with 7 positions matching TRBD1. The CDR3 is 15 amino acids. V shed 4 bases and J 3 bases; nucleotides not matched to a gene: 7. CDR1 and CDR2 (germline): SGDLS, YYNGEE. CDR3 in amino acids: CASSPQGDSYNEQFF. The CDR3, as DNA: TGTGCCAGCAGCCCCCAGGGGGACAGCTACAATGAGCAGTTCTTC.

This chain connects TRBV7-9 to TRBJ2-7; D remains unclear. Trimming stripped 5 bases from V and 1 base from J, with 12 bases between. CDR1 is SEHNR, CDR2 FQNEAQ, per germline (reference sequence). The CDR3 covers 14 residues. The CDR3 nucleotides read TGTGCCAGCAGCCTAGAGTCATTATCCTACGAGCAGTACTTC. It translates to CASSLESLSYEQYF.

This chain connects TRBV11-2 to TRBJ2-3; D not resolved. Trimming took 5 bases from V and 5 from J, leaving 11 bases between them. Germline V gene data show CDR1 as SGHAT and CDR2 as FQNNGV. This CDR3 is built from 13 residues. The CDR3 bases are TGTGCCAGCAGCCCCATGCCCGTAGATACGCAGTATTTT. Protein: CASSPMPVDTQYF. Together with reference TRBV11-2 and TRBJ2-3, the CDR3 gives the full variable domain: EAGVAQSPRYKIIEKRQSVAFWCNPISGHATLYWYQQILGQGPKLLIQFQNNGVVDDSQLPKDRFSAERLKGVDSTLKIQPAKLEDSAVYLCASSPMPVDTQYFGPGTRLTVL.

J is TRBJ1-5 and V is TRBV28; D gene unclear. The CDR3 is made up of 11 amino acids. Germline-derived CDR1 and CDR2 are MDHEN and SYDVKM. The V end was cut by 2 bases, the J end by 6 bases, with 2 bases between. The CDR3 sequence: CASSLGQPQHF. CDR3 nucleotide sequence: TGTGCCAGCAGTTTAGGTCAGCCCCAGCATTTT.

The chain joins TRBV3-1 (or the pseudogene TRBV3-2) to TRBJ2-5; possible D gene TRBD1, 6 bases. Trimming removed 4 bases from V and 2 bases from J, with 20 bases in between. The CDR3 extends over 17 amino acids. Looked up from germline, CDR1 is LGHDT and CDR2 is YNNKEL (reference sequence). CDR3 nucleotide sequence: TGTGCCAGCAGCCCAGGGGAGCGGACCTTTGGACAAGAGACCCAGTACTTC. It codes for CASSPGERTFGQETQYF.

V gene TRBV18 combines with J gene TRBJ2-2, with D unclear. Germline CDR1 is KGHSH and CDR2 is LQKENI. This CDR3 has 14 residues. Trimming left V 2 bases short and J 6 bases short, with 10 bases between. CDR3 DNA: TGTGCCAGCTCACCAAGAGGACCCCCCGGGGAGCTGTTTTTT. Translated, it gives CASSPRGPPGELFF. The full variable domain, in which reference TRBV18 and TRBJ2-2 provide the parts outside the CDR3, is NAGVMQNPRHLVRRRGQEARLRCSPMKGHSHVYWYRQLPEEGLKFMVYLQKENIIDESGMPKERFSAEFPKEGPSILRIQQVVRGDSAAYFCASSPRGPPGELFFGEGSRLTVL.

This clone is a singleton in its sample. The rearrangement uses TRBV7-9 and TRBJ1-5; D is ambiguous. V was cut by 1 base and J by 2 bases, with 9 bases left in between. CDR1 and CDR2 from the germline V gene are SEHNR and FQNEAQ (reference sequence). The CDR3 spans 15 residues. CDR3 in DNA: TGTGCCAGCAGCTTAGAGGGCAGCGGCAATCAGCCCCAGCATTTT. Translation gives CASSLEGSGNQPQHF.

The rearrangement joins TRBV7-6 to TRBJ1-6; no firm D call. V was pared by 0 bases and J by 9 bases, with 15 bases between. The CDR3 consists of 16 residues. Per germline, CDR1 SGHVS and CDR2 FNYEAQ. The CDR3 DNA reads as TGTGCCAGCAGCTTAGCCGGGATCGGGGAAACTTCACCCCTCCACTTT. The encoded protein is CASSLAGIGETSPLHF.

A word on this clone: One end of the junction fails to match germline, which may point to a read error. This chain uses TRBV6-5 with TRBJ1-1; TRBD1 matches 7 bases. The length of the CDR3 is 14 residues. From germline, CDR1 is MNHEY and CDR2 SVGAGI. The CDR3 region has the DNA TGTGCCAGCACTTACAGGGGCCCGGGAACTGAAGCTTTCTTT. This codes for CASTYRGPGTEAFF.

In this sample, this clone turned up a few times. V and J are TRBV3-1 (or the pseudogene TRBV3-2) and TRBJ1-1, with D possibly matching TRBD1 (5 bases). V was trimmed by 3 bases and J by 4 bases, leaving 12 bases between them. The CDR3 sequence is 14 residues long. The germline V gene has CDR1 LGHDT and CDR2 YNNKEL (reference sequence). The CDR3 DNA reads as TGTGCCAGCAGCCATATACCGGGGGGCACTGAAGCTTTCTTT. Translation: CASSHIPGGTEAFF.

This chain links TRBV16 with TRBJ2-1; 8 bases match TRBD2. V lost 0 bases, J lost 8 bases, and 12 bases stayed unmatched. This CDR3 is built from 17 residues. CDR1 and CDR2 from the germline V gene are KGHSY and FQNENV. CDR3 DNA: TGTGCCAGCAGCCAATCGGTTGTCGGGGGGGCCTCGCATGAGCAGTTCTTC. This encodes CASSQSVVGGASHEQFF.

The V and J genes are TRBV7-9 and TRBJ2-1; D might be TRBD1 (6 bases). The germline V gene encodes CDR1 SEHNR and CDR2 FQNEAQ (reference sequence). The ends were cut back, 10 bases at V and 2 bases at J, with 15 bases in the middle. The CDR3 is made up of 14 amino acids. The CDR3: CANRAGAAYNEQFF. In DNA form, the CDR3 reads TGTGCCAACCGGGCAGGGGCGGCCTACAATGAGCAGTTCTTC.

To note about this clone: This CDR3 is missing its conserved last phenylalanine or tryptophan, likely due to a read error. It is unclear where the CDR3 begins or ends on the DNA, so no DNA is shown, and the CDR3 is as TCRdb lists it. V is TRBV19 and J is TRBJ2-7; the DNA was not used to check the table's D call, TRBD1. The CDR3 region is 12 residues in length, termini included. Germline V gene lookup returns CDR1 LNHDA and CDR2 SQIVND (reference sequence). This CDR3 is CASSTTGRLVSA.

This chain uses TRBV6-5 with TRBJ1-2; 8 bases align to TRBD1. The germline gives CDR1 MNHEY, CDR2 SVGAGI. Unmatched junction bases numbered 7, after V lost 6 bases and J lost 4 bases. CDR3 length equals 14 residues. For the CDR3, the DNA is TGTGCCAGCAGATATCCAGGGGGCGGCTATGGCTACACCTTC. Its translation is CASRYPGGGYGYTF.

This rearrangement joins TRBV11-2 to TRBJ2-5; D is unclear. V lost 2 bases, J lost 7 bases, and 11 bases lay in between. CDR3 length equals 13 residues. Germline CDR1 and CDR2: SGHAT and FQNNGV. The CDR3 DNA follows: TGTGCCAGCAGCTTATTAGACACCGGGACCCAGTACTTC. Translation: CASSLLDTGTQYF.

As for this clone: It is unclear where the CDR3 begins or ends on the DNA, so no DNA is shown, and the CDR3 is as TCRdb lists it. V and J are TRBV7-2 and TRBJ1-4; the table's D call, TRBD1, was not checked against the DNA. Germline V lookup: CDR1 SGHTA, CDR2 FQGNSA. The CDR3 comprises 14 residues, both ends counted. CDR3 sequence: CASSFGPGDEKLFF.